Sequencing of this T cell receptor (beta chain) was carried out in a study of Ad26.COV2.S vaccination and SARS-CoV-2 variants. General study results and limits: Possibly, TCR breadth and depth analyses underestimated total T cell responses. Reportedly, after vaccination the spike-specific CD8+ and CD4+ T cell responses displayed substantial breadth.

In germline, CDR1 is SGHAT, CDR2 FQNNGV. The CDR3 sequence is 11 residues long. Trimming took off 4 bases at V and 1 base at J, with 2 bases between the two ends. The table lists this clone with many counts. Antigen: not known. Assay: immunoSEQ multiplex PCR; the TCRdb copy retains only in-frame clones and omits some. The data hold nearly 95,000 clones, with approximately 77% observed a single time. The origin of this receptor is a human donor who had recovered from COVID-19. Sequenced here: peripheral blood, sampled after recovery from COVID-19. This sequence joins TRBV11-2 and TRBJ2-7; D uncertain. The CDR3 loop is CASSWSYEQYF. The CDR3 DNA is TGTGCCAGCAGCTGGTCCTACGAGCAGTACTTC.